This TCR beta chain comes out of a study of control samples from healthy donors and cancer patients. Repertoires were generated with immunoSEQ multiplex PCR, while TCRdb's copy carries only in-frame clones and drops some. Among 130,000 or so clones listed, around 93% were seen once. Trimming took 2 bases from V and 4 from J, leaving 15 bases between them. Germline V gives CDR1 MNHEY, CDR2 SMNVEV (reference sequence). CDR3 size: 16 residues. This rearrangement joins TRBV27 to TRBJ1-5, with D tentatively TRBD1 (6 bases). What was sequenced was blood. This clonotype originated in a woman between 45 and 60 years old in good health. The DNA for the CDR3 is TGTGCCAGCAGTTTAAGGGCGACAGGCGGGAATCAGCCCCAGCATTTT. Protein: CASSLRATGGNQPQHF.